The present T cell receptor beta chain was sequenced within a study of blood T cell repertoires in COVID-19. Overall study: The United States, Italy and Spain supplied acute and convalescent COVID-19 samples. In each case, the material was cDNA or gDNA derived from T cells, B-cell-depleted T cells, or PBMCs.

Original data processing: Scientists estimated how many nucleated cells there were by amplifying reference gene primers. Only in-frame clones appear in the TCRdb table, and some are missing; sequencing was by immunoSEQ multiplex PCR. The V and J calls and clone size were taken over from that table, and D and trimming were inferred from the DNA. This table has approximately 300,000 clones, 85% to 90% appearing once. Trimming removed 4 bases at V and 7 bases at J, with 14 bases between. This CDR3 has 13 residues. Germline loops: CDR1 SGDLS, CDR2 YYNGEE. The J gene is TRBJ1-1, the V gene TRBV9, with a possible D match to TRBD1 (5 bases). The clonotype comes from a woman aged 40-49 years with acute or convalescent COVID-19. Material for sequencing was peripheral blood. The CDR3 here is CASSQGKNFEAFF. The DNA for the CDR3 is TGTGCCAGCAGCCAGGGTAAGAATTTTGAAGCTTTCTTT.